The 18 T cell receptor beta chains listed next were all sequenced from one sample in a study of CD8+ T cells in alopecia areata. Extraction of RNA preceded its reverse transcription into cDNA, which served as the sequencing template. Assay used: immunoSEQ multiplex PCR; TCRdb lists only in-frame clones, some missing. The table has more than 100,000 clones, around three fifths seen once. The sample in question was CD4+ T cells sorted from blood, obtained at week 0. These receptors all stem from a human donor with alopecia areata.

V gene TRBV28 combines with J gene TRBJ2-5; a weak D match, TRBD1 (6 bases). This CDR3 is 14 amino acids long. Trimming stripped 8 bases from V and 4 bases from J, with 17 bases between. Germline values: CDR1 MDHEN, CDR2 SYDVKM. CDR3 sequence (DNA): TGTGCCAGCTCAGTTTATGCAGGGGCAGAGACCCAGTACTTC. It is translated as CASSVYAGAETQYF. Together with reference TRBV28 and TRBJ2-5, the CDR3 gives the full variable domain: DVKVTQSSRYLVKRTGEKVFLECVQDMDHENMFWYRQDPGLGLRLIYFSYDVKMKEKGDIPEGYSVSREKKERFSLILESASTNQTSMYLCASSVYAGAETQYFGPGTRLLVL.

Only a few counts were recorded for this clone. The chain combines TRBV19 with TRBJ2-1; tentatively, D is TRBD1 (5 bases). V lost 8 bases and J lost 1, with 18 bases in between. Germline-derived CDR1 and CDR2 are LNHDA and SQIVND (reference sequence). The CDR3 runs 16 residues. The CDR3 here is CASRRGFEKSYNEQFF. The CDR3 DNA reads TGTGCCAGTCGAAGGGGCTTCGAAAAATCCTACAATGAGCAGTTCTTC.

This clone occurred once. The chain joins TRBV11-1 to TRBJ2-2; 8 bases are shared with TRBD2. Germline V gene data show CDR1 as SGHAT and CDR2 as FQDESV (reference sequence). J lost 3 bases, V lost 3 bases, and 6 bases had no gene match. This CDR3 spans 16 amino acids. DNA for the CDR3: TGTGCCAGCAGCTTGATAACTAGCGGATACACCGGGGAGCTGTTTTTT. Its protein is CASSLITSGYTGELFF.

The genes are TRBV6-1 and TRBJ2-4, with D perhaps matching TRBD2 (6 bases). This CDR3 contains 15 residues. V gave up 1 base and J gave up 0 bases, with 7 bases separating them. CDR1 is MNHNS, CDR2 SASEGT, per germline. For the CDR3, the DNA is TGTGCCAGCAGTGAAGGCGGGACAGCCAAAAACATTCAGTACTTC. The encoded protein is CASSEGGTAKNIQYF.

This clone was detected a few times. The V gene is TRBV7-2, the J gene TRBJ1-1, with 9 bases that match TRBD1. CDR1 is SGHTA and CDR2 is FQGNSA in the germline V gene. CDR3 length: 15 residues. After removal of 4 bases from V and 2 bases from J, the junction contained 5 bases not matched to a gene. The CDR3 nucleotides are TGTGCCAGCAGCTCACGGACAGGGGCCAACACTGAAGCTTTCTTT. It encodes CASSSRTGANTEAFF.

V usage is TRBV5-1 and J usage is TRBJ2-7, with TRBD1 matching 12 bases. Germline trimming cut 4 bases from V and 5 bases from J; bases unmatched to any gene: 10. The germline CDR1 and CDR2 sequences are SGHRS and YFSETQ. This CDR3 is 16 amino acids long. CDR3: CASSLSGTGGRNEQYF. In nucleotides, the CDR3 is TGCGCCAGCAGCCTGTCGGGGACAGGGGGCCGCAACGAGCAGTACTTC. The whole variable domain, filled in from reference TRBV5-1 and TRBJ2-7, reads KAGVTQTPRYLIKTRGQQVTLSCSPISGHRSVSWYQQTPGQGLQFLFEYFSETQRNKGNFPGRFSGRQFSNSRSEMNVSTLELGDSALYLCASSLSGTGGRNEQYFGPGTRLTVT.

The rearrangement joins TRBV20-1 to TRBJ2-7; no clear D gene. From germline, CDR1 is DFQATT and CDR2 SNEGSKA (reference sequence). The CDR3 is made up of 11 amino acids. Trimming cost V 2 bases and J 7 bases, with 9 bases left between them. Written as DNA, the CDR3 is TGCAGTGCTAGAAGTGGATGGGAGCAGTACTTC. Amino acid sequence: CSARSGWEQYF.

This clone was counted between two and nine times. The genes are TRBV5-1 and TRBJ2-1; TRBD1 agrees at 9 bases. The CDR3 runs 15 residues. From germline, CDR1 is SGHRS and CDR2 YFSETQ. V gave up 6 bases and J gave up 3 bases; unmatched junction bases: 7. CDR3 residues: CASTPGQGSYNEQFF. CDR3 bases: TGCGCCAGCACCCCGGGACAGGGAAGCTACAATGAGCAGTTCTTC.

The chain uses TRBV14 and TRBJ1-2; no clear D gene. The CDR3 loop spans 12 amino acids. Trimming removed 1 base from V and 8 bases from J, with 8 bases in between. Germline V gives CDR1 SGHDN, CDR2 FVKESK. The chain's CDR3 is CASSQGFKGYTF. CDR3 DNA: TGTGCCAGCAGCCAAGGGTTTAAAGGCTACACCTTC.

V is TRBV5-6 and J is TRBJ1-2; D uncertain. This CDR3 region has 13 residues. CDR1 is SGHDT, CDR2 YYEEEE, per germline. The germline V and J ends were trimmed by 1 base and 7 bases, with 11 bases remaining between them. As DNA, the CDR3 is TGTGCCAGCAGCTTGAAGGGAGTCTCTGGCTACACCTTC. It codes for CASSLKGVSGYTF.

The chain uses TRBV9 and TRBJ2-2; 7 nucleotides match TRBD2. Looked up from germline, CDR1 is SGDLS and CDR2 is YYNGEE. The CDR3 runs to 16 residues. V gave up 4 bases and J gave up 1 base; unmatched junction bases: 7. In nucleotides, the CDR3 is TGTGCCAGCAGCCCCCGACTAGCCATGAACACCGGGGAGCTGTTTTTT. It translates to CASSPRLAMNTGELFF.

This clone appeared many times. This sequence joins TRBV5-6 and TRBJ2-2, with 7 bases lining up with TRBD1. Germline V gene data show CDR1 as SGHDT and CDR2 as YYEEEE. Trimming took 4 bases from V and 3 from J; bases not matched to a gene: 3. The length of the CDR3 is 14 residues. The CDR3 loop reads CASSSDRDTGELFF. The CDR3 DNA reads TGTGCCAGCAGCAGCGACAGGGACACCGGGGAGCTGTTTTTT.

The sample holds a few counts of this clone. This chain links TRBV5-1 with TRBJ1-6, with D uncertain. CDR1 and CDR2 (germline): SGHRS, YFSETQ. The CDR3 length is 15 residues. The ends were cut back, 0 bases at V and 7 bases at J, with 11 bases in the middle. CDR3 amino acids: CASSLGRGKNSPLHF. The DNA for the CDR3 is TGCGCCAGCAGCTTGGGTCGGGGTAAAAATTCACCCCTCCACTTT.

CDR3 in DNA: TGTGCCAGCAGTTTTAGCCAGCGCGAAGCTTTCTTT. It is translated as CASSFSQREAFF. The rearrangement links TRBV28 to TRBJ1-1; D is unclear. V lost 3 bases to trimming and J lost 8 bases, with 10 bases between them. The CDR3 length is 12 residues. Germline V gene data show CDR1 as MDHEN and CDR2 as SYDVKM. Complete variable domain (other parts from reference TRBV28 and TRBJ1-1): DVKVTQSSRYLVKRTGEKVFLECVQDMDHENMFWYRQDPGLGLRLIYFSYDVKMKEKGDIPEGYSVSREKKERFSLILESASTNQTSMYLCASSFSQREAFFGQGTRLTVV.

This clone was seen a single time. CDR3 DNA sequence: TGTGCCAGCTCACCAAACGGGGGCTCGAACACCGGGGAGCTGTTTTTT. This codes for CASSPNGGSNTGELFF. The V gene is TRBV18, the J gene TRBJ2-2; D may match TRBD1 or TRBD2 (6 bases each). The CDR3 runs 16 residues. The germline V gene encodes CDR1 KGHSH and CDR2 LQKENI. V was clipped by 2 bases and J by 0 bases, with 10 bases between them. Together with reference TRBV18 and TRBJ2-2, the CDR3 gives the full variable domain: NAGVMQNPRHLVRRRGQEARLRCSPMKGHSHVYWYRQLPEEGLKFMVYLQKENIIDESGMPKERFSAEFPKEGPSILRIQQVVRGDSAAYFCASSPNGGSNTGELFFGEGSRLTVL.

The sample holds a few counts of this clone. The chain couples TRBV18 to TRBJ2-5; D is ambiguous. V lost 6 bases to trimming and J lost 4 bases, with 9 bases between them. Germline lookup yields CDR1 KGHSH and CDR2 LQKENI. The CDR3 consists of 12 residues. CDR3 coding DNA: TGTGCCAGCTCCACCTCGCCAGAGACCCAGTACTTC. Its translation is CASSTSPETQYF.

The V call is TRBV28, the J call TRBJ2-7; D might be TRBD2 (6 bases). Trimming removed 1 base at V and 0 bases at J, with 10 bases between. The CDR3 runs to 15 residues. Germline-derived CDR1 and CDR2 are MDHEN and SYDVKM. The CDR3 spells CASSLSGESSYEQYF. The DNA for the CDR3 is TGTGCCAGCAGTTTATCGGGGGAAAGCTCCTACGAGCAGTACTTC.

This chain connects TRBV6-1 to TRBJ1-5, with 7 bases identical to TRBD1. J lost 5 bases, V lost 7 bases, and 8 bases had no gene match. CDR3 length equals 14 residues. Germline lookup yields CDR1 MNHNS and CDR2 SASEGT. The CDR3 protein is CASKKQGFHQPQHF. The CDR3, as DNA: TGTGCCAGCAAAAAACAGGGGTTCCATCAGCCCCAGCATTTT.